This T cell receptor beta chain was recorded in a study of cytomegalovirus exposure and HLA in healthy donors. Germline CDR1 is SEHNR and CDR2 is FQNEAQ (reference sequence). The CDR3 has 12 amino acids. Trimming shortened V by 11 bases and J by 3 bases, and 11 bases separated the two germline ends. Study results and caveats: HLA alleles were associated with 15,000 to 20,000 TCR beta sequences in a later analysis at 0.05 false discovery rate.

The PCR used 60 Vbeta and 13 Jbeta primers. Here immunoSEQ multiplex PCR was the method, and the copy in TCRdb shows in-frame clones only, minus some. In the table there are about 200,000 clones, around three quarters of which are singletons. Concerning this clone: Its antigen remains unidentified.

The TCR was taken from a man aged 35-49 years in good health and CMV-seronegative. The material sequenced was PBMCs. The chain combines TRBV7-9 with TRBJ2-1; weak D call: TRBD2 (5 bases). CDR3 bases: TGTGCCGGCGGAGCGGACTACAATGAGCAGTTCTTC. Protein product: CAGGADYNEQFF.